This TCR beta chain was recorded in a study of lymphopenia after photon versus proton radiotherapy. Data came from immunoSEQ multiplex PCR; TCRdb stores just in-frame clones and leaves some out. The sample lists approximately 65,000 clones, more than 75% seen once, with 2.5% to 3% in the top ten. The study, taken as a whole, reports: After lymphocyte nadir, photon-treated repertoires showed oligoclonal expansion, especially CD8+ Temra. Authors raise, but do not show, better survival with proton therapy. Post-nadir TCR diversity decline inversely tracked overall survival among those who died. Proton therapy kept repertoires fairly stable, unlike photons, which gained effector/memory cells.

Germline assignment: CDR1 MNHNS and CDR2 SASEGT. V lost 2 bases and J lost 3, with 4 bases in between. The CDR3 has 12 amino acids. Regarding this clone: Its antigen is currently unknown.

The J gene is TRBJ1-2, the V gene TRBV6-1; D is undetermined. The sample in question was peripheral blood, obtained from a patient treated with photon-based radiotherapy. The TCR sequence derives from a woman in her 70s with pancreatic cancer. This chain's CDR3 is CASSERDYGYTF. The DNA for the CDR3 is TGTGCCAGCAGTGAAAGGGACTATGGCTACACCTTC.